The rows below give T cell receptor beta chains drawn from one sample of a study of OX40 agonist ivuxolimab in advanced cancers. Sequenced by immunoSEQ multiplex PCR; TCRdb stores in-frame clones only, minus some. The sample shows about 59,000 clones, over 70% of them seen only once. Sequences were derived from CD4+ or CD8+ T cells sorted from blood, sampled in a trial of the OX40 agonist ivuxolimab. These receptors were obtained from an adult with an advanced solid tumor such as melanoma, head and neck, liver or kidney cancer. Each CDR3 is given with its conserved first and last residue. The D gene is left open where the match is weak. Size values are once, few and many counts, or a class for expanded clones, and some rows have none.

J gene	D gene	clone size	V gene	CDR3 DNA	CDR3 protein
TRBJ1-5	TRBD1	.	TRBV19	TGTGCCAGCCGGGACAGACGTAGCAATCAGCCCCAGCATTTT	CASRDRRSNQPQHF
TRBJ2-3	TRBD1	.	TRBV25-1	TGTGCCAGCAGTGATCCCCGGGACAGGGGCACAGATACGCAGTATTTT	CASSDPRDRGTDTQYF
TRBJ1-2	TRBD1	once	TRBV7-8	TGTGCCAGCAGCCGAAACGGACAGGGGGCCGGTGGCTACACCTTC	CASSRNGQGAGGYTF
TRBJ2-3	.	.	TRBV6-5	TGTGCCAGCACCCCCTTTGGCACAGATACGCAGTATTTT	CASTPFGTDTQYF
TRBJ1-2	.	.	TRBV19	TGTGCCAGTAGTATAGTAGCGGGCGTAAACTATGGCTACACCTTC	CASSIVAGVNYGYTF
TRBJ2-7	.	.	TRBV6-5	TGTGCCAGTAGTGTGGCAGTGACCTACGAGCAGTACTTC	CASSVAVTYEQYF
TRBJ2-1	TRBD2	.	TRBV19	TGTGCCAGTAGTCCAGCGGGAGGGCAAAATGAGCAGTTCTTC	CASSPAGGQNEQFF
TRBJ1-1	.	few	TRBV30	TGTGCCTGGAGTGTACCAGGGGCGTATACTGAAGCTTTCTTT	CAWSVPGAYTEAFF
TRBJ2-5	.	.	TRBV11-3	TGTGCCAGCAGCTTAGATGGGCGGACACAAGAGACCCAGTACTTC	CASSLDGRTQETQYF
TRBJ2-5	TRBD2	.	TRBV10-3	TGTGCCATCAGTGCCTCCCCCCAACTAGCGGGGGTTCAAGAGACCCAGTACTTC	CAISASPQLAGVQETQYF
TRBJ2-7	.	.	TRBV5-1	TGCGCCAGCAGCGAAACCCCCGGGGGGCGGGACGAGCAGTACTTC	CASSETPGGRDEQYF
TRBJ1-4	.	once	TRBV7-2	TGTGCCAGCAGCTTATATAATAATGAAAAACTGTTTTTT	CASSLYNNEKLFF
TRBJ2-3	.	.	TRBV28	TGTGCCAGCAGCACCCTAGCAGCTAGCACAGATACGCAGTATTTT	CASSTLAASTDTQYF
TRBJ2-5	.	.	TRBV27	TGTGCCAGCAGTTTATCGAGACAGAGCCAAGAGACCCAGTACTTC	CASSLSRQSQETQYF
TRBJ2-1	.	.	TRBV6-1	TGTGCCAGCAGTCTAGCGCGAAGCTCCTACAATGAGCAGTTCTTC	CASSLARSSYNEQFF
TRBJ2-7	.	few	TRBV4-3	TGCGCCAGCAGCCAAGATGGGCGGGGCACCCAGTACTTC	CASSQDGRGTQYF
TRBJ1-1	.	.	TRBV5-1	TGCGCCAGCAGCTCGAACCCAGGGAACACTGAAGCTTTCTTT	CASSSNPGNTEAFF
TRBJ2-1	.	.	TRBV7-6	TGTGCCAGCAGCTCCGGGAAAAGCTCCTACAATGAGCAGTTCTTC	CASSSGKSSYNEQFF
TRBJ2-7	.	.	TRBV6-5	TGTGCCAGCAGCAAACCGGGACACTTCTACGAGCAGTACTTC	CASSKPGHFYEQYF
TRBJ2-3	.	.	TRBV2	TGTGCCAGCCTTAACAGCGCTAGCACAGATACGCAGTATTTT	CASLNSASTDTQYF
TRBJ1-4	.	.	TRBV7-8	TGTGCCAGCAGCTTGAATGGCGGAAATGAAAAACTGTTTTTT	CASSLNGGNEKLFF
TRBJ2-1	TRBD2	few	TRBV18	TGTGCCAGCTCACCTCCTAGCGGGAGCTACAATGAGCAGTTCTTC	CASSPPSGSYNEQFF
TRBJ2-1	TRBD2	.	TRBV19	TGTGCCAGTAGTATAGAGTTAAGCGGGAGGGCCTACAATGAGCAGTTCTTC	CASSIELSGRAYNEQFF
TRBJ1-5	.	.	TRBV4-1	TGCGCCAGCAGCCAAGATCCCGACGGGAATCAGCCCCAGCATTTT	CASSQDPDGNQPQHF
TRBJ2-6	TRBD1	once	TRBV18	TGTGCCAGCTCCCGCACTCAGGACAGGCCTTCTGGGGCCAACGTCCTGACTTTC	CASSRTQDRPSGANVLTF
TRBJ2-7	TRBD1	.	TRBV28	TGTGCCAGCAGTTTAGGGGACAGGGGAGAGCAGTACTTC	CASSLGDRGEQYF
TRBJ2-7	.	.	TRBV5-4	TGTGCCAGCAGCTTGGACTTAACCTACGAGCAGTACTTC	CASSLDLTYEQYF
TRBJ1-6	.	few	TRBV20-1	TGCAGTGCTGGAGGACTGATACCCCTCCACTTT	CSAGGLIPLHF
TRBJ2-5	.	.	TRBV2	TGTGCCAGCAGACCCCAAGAGACCCAGTACTTC	CASRPQETQYF
TRBJ2-3	TRBD1	.	TRBV9	TGTGCCAGCAGCGTAGACTGGACAGGGTTGGTAGATACGCAGTATTTT	CASSVDWTGLVDTQYF
TRBJ2-5	TRBD2	.	TRBV2	TGTGCCAGCGGGACTAGCGGGACGGGGGAGACCCAGTACTTC	CASGTSGTGETQYF
TRBJ2-7	.	.	TRBV28	TGTGCCAGCAGTTTAGAAGGACTATACGAGCAGTACTTC	CASSLEGLYEQYF
TRBJ2-2	TRBD1	.	TRBV11-2	TGTGCCAGCATCGCCGACAGGGGCGACACCGGGGAGCTGTTTTTT	CASIADRGDTGELFF
TRBJ1-5	.	.	TRBV19	TGTGCCAGTCGAGCTAAGGGGAGGGATAGTAGCAATCAGCCCCAGCATTTT	CASRAKGRDSSNQPQHF
TRBJ1-2	TRBD1	few	TRBV30	TGTGCCTGGAGAGAAAAGGGGGCCGCCTTC	CAWREKGAAF
TRBJ2-2	TRBD2	.	TRBV18	TGTGCCAGCTCACCCCCGGGGGGTTACGACACCGGGGAGCTGTTTTTT	CASSPPGGYDTGELFF
TRBJ2-7	TRBD1	few	TRBV10-3	TGTGCCATCAGTGGGACCGGGACAGGGGCCTACGAGCAGTACTTC	CAISGTGTGAYEQYF
TRBJ2-7	.	.	TRBV7-9	TGTGCCAGCAGCTTAGGCGGCAGGGGCTACGAGCAGTACTTC	CASSLGGRGYEQYF
TRBJ1-2	.	few	TRBV28	TGTGCCAGCAGTTTTCAAGGGCCGGCCTCCTATGGCTACACCTTC	CASSFQGPASYGYTF
TRBJ2-5	.	.	TRBV19	TGTGCCAGTAGTCCCGCAGGGACCCAAGAGACCCAGTACTTC	CASSPAGTQETQYF
TRBJ2-3	TRBD2	few	TRBV6-1	TGTGCCAGCAGTGAAATTGGGGGACTAGCGATCGCAGATACGCAGTATTTT	CASSEIGGLAIADTQYF
TRBJ1-5	.	.	TRBV2	TGTGCCAACAAAAGGGGGGTCGGGCAGCCCCAGCATTTT	CANKRGVGQPQHF
TRBJ1-4	TRBD1	.	TRBV18	TGTGCCAGCTCACCGCCAGGGGGAACTAATGAAAAACTGTTTTTT	CASSPPGGTNEKLFF
TRBJ2-7	TRBD2	once	TRBV6-6	TGTGCCAGCAGTTACTCGACTAGCGGGGGCTACGAGCAGTACTTC	CASSYSTSGGYEQYF
TRBJ2-2	.	once	TRBV10-3	TGTGCCTCAAAGGGGGGACATACGAACACCGGGGAGCTGTTTTTT	CASKGGHTNTGELFF
TRBJ2-2	.	.	TRBV27	TGTGCCAGCAGTAGAGGACGCAACACCGGGGAGCTGTTTTTT	CASSRGRNTGELFF
TRBJ1-1	TRBD1	.	TRBV5-1	TGCGCCAGCAGCTTGATGGGCTGGGGACAGGGAAACACTGAAGCTTTCTTT	CASSLMGWGQGNTEAFF
TRBJ2-1	.	.	TRBV14	TGTGCCAGCAGCCAACTAGCAGAGCAGTTCTTC	CASSQLAEQFF